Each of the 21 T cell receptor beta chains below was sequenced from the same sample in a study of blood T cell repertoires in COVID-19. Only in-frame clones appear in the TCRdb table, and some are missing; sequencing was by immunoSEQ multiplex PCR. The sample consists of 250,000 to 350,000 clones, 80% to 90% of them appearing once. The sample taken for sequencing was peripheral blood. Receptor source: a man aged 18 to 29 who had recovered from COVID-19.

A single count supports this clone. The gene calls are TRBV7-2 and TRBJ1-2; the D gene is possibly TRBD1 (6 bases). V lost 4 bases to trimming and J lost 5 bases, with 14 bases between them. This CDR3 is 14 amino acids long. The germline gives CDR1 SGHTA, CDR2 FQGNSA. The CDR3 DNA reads TGTGCCAGCAGCTACCACTGGACAGAGTATGGCTACACCTTC. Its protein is CASSYHWTEYGYTF. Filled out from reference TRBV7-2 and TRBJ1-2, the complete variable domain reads GAGVSQSPSNKVTEKGKDVELRCDPISGHTALYWYRQSLGQGLEFLIYFQGNSAPDKSGLPSDRFSAERTGGSVSTLTIQRTQQEDSAVYLCASSYHWTEYGYTFGSGTRLTVV.

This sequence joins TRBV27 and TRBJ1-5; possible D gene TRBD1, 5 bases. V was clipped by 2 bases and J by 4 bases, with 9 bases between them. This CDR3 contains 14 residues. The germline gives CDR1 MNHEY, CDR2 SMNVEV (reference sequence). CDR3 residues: CASSLRGFNQPQHF. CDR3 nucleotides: TGTGCCAGCAGTTTAAGGGGTTTTAATCAGCCCCAGCATTTT.

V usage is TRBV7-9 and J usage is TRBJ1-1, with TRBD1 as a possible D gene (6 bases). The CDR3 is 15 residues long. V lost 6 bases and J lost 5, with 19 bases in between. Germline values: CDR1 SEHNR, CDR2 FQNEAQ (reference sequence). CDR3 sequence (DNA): TGTGCCAGCAGGAACCTACAGGGAAAAGGGACTGAAGCTTTCTTT. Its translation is CASRNLQGKGTEAFF.

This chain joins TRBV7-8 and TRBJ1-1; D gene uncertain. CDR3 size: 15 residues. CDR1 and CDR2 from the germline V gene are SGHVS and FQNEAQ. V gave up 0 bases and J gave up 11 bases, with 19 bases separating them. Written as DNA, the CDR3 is TGTGCCAGCAGCTTAGCGTTCTATGGTCCCTTGGAGGCTTTCTTT. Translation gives CASSLAFYGPLEAFF.

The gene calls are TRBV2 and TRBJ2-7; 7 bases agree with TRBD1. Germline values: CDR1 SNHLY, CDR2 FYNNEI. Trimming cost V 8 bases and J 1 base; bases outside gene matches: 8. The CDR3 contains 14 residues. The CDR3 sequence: CASLGTALSYEQYF. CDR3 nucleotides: TGTGCCAGCCTTGGGACAGCGTTATCCTACGAGCAGTACTTC. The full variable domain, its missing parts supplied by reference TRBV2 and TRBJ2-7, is EPEVTQTPSHQVTQMGQEVILRCVPISNHLYFYWYRQILGQKVEFLVSFYNNEISEKSEIFDDQFSVERPDGSNFTLKIRSTKLEDSAMYFCASLGTALSYEQYFGPGTRLTVT.

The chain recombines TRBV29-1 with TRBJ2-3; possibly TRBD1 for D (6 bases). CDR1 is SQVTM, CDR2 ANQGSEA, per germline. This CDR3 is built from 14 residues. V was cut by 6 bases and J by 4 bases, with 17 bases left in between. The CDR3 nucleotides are TGCAGCGTCCGTAAAGGGGGTAGCGCAGATACGCAGTATTTT. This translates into CSVRKGGSADTQYF.

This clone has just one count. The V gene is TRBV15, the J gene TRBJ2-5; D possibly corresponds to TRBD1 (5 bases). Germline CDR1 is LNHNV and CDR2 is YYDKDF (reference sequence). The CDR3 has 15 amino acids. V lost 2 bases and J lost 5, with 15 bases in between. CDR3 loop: CATSRPWGQGETQYF. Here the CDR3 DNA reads TGTGCCACCAGCAGACCTTGGGGCCAAGGGGAGACCCAGTACTTC. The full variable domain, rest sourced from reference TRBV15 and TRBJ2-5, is DAMVIQNPRYQVTQFGKPVTLSCSQTLNHNVMYWYQQKSSQAPKLLFHYYDKDFNNEADTPDNFQSRRPNTSFCFLDIRSPGLGDTAMYLCATSRPWGQGETQYFGPGTRLLVL.

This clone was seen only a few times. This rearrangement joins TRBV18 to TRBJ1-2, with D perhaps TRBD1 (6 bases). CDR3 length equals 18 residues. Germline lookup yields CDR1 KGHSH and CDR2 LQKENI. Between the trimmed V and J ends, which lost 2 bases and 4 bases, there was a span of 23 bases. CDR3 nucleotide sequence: TGTGCCAGCTCACCAGGTCCCCTGACAGGACCCTTCGGCTATGGCTACACCTTC. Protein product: CASSPGPLTGPFGYGYTF.

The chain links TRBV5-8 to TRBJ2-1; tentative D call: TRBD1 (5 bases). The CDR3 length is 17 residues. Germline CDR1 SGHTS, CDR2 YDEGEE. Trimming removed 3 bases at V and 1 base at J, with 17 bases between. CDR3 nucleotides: TGTGCCAGCAGCTCCCTGCTGGACATTTTTTCCTACAATGAGCAGTTCTTC. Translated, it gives CASSSLLDIFSYNEQFF. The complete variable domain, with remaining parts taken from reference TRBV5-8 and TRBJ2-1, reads EAGVTQSPTHLIKTRGQQATLRCSPISGHTSVYWYQQALGLGLQFLLWYDEGEERNRGNFPPRFSGRQFPNYSSELNVNALELEDSALYLCASSSLLDIFSYNEQFFGPGTRLTVL.

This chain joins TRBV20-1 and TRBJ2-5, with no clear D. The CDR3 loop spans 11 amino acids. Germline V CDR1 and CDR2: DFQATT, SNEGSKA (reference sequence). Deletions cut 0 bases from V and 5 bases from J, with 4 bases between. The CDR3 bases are TGCAGTGCTAGAGATCGGGAGACCCAGTACTTC. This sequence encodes CSARDRETQYF.

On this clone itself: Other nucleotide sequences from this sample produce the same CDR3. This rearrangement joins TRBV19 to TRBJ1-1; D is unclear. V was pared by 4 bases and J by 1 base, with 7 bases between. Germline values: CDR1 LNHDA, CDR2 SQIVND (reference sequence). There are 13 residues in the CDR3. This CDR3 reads CASSTTTNTEAFF. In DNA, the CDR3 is TGTGCCAGTAGTACCACAACGAACACTGAAGCTTTCTTT.

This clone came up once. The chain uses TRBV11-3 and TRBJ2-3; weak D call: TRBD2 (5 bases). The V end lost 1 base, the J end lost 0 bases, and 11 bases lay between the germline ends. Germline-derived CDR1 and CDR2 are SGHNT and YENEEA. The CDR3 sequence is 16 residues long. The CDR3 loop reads CASSLGSGSSTDTQYF. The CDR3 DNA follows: TGTGCCAGCAGCTTAGGATCTGGGAGTAGCACAGATACGCAGTATTTT.

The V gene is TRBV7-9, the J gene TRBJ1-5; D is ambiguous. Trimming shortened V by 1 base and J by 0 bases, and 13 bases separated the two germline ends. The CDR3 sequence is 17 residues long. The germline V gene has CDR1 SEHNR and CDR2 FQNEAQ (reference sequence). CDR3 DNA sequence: TGTGCCAGCAGCTTAGGGGCTAGCGAACTTAGCAATCAGCCCCAGCATTTT. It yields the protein CASSLGASELSNQPQHF. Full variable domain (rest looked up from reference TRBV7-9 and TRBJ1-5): DTGVSQNPRHKITKRGQNVTFRCDPISEHNRLYWYRQTLGQGPEFLTYFQNEAQLEKSRLLSDRFSAERPKGSFSTLEIQRTEQGDSAMYLCASSLGASELSNQPQHFGDGTRLSIL.

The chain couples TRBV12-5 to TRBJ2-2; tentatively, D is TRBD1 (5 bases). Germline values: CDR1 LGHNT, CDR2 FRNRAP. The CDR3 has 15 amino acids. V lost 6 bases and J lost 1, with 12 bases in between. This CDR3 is CASGIPGMNTGELFF. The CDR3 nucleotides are TGTGCTAGTGGAATACCAGGGATGAACACCGGGGAGCTGTTTTTT.

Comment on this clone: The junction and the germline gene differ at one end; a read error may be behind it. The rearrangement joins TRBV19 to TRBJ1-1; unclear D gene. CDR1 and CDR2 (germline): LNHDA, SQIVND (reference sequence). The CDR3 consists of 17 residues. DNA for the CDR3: TGTGCCAGTAGTATGATTTGGGGAGGAGACGCGAACACTGGAGCTTTCTTT. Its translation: CASSMIWGGDANTGAFF.

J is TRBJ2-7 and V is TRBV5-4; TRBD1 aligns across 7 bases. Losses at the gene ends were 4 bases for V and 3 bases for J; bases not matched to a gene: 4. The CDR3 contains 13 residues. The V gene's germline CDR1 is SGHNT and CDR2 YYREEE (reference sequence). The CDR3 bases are TGTGCCAGCAGCGGTGGGGACAGCTACGAGCAGTACTTC. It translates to CASSGGDSYEQYF. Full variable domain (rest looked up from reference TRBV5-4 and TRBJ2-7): ETGVTQSPTHLIKTRGQQVTLRCSSQSGHNTVSWYQQALGQGPQFIFQYYREEENGRGNFPPRFSGLQFPNYSSELNVNALELDDSALYLCASSGGDSYEQYFGPGTRLTVT.

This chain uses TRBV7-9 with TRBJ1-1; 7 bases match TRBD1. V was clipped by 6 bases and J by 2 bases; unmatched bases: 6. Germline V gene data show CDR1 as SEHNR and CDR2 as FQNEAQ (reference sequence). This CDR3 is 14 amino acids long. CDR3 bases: TGTGCCAGCAGGGTAGACAGGGCTAACACTGAAGCTTTCTTT. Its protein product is CASRVDRANTEAFF.

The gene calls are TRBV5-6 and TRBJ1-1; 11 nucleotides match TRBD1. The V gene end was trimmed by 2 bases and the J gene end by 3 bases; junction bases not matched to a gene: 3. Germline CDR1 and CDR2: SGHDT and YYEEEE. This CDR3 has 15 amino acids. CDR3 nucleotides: TGTGCCAGCAGCTTCCGGGACAGGGGGTACACTGAAGCTTTCTTT. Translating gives CASSFRDRGYTEAFF. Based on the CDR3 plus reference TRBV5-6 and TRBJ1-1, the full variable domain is DAGVTQSPTHLIKTRGQQVTLRCSPKSGHDTVSWYQQALGQGPQFIFQYYEEEERQRGNFPDRFSGHQFPNYSSELNVNALLLGDSALYLCASSFRDRGYTEAFFGQGTRLTVV.

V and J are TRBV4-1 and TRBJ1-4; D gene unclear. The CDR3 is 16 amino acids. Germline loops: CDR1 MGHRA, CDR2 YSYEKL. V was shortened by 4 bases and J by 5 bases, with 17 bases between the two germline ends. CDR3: CASSPVAGPQNEKLFF. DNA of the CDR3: TGCGCCAGCAGCCCCGTCGCGGGCCCACAGAATGAAAAACTGTTTTTT.

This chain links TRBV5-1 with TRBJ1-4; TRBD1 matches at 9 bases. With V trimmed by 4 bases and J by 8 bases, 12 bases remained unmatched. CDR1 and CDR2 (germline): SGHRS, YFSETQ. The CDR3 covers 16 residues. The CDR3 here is CASSLGRTGDLEKLFF. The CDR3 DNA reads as TGCGCCAGCAGCCTAGGGCGGACAGGGGATTTGGAAAAACTGTTTTTT.

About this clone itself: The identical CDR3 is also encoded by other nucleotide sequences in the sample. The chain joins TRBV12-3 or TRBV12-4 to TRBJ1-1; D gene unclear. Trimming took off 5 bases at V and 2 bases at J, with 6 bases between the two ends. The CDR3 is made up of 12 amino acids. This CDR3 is CASSLSNTEAFF. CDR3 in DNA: TGTGCCAGCAGTCTTTCTAACACTGAAGCTTTCTTT.